The clone carrying this T cell receptor beta chain occurred a few times. This sample is part of a study of blood T cell repertoires in COVID-19. Study-level background: The samples span acute and convalescent COVID-19 from the United States, Italy and Spain. Nucleic acid was either cDNA or gDNA, and it came from T cells, B-cell-depleted T cells, or PBMCs.

In the authors' workflow: Nucleated cell number was recorded as an estimate derived from reference gene primer amplification. The protocol was immunoSEQ multiplex PCR, while the TCRdb copy is restricted to in-frame clones and leaves out a portion. V and J calls and clone size are as listed in that table; D and trimming were resolved from the DNA. This sample has roughly 80,000 clones; about four fifths occur once, and the top ten carry about a sixth. The germline V gene encodes CDR1 MNHEY and CDR2 SMNVEV (reference sequence). The V and J ends lost 6 bases and 7 bases respectively, with 15 bases between them. The CDR3 runs to 14 residues.

Material: peripheral blood. The chain links TRBV27 to TRBJ2-2; D perhaps matches TRBD2 (6 bases). The sequence derives from a woman in her sixties or seventies with acute or convalescent COVID-19. Here the CDR3 DNA reads TGTGCCAGCAGATGGGGGACTCTCAACGGGGAGCTGTTTTTT. As protein: CASRWGTLNGELFF.